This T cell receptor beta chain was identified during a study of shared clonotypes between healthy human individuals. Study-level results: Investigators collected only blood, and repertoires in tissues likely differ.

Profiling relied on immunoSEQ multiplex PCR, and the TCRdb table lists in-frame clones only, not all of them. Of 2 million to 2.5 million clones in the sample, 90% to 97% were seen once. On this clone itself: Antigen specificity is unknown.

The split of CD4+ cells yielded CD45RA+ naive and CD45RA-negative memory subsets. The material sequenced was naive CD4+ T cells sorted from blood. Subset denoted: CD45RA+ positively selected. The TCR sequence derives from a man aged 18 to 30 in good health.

CDR3 sequence: CASSGGGGVSGNTIYF. CDR3 bases: TGCGCCAGCAGCGGGGGTGGAGGGGTCTCTGGAAACACCATATATTTT. The rearrangement uses TRBV5-1 and TRBJ1-3; possible D gene TRBD1, 5 bases. The CDR3 length is 16 residues. Germline V gives CDR1 SGHRS, CDR2 YFSETQ. With 4 bases removed from V and 0 bases from J, the gap between germline ends came to 14 bases.